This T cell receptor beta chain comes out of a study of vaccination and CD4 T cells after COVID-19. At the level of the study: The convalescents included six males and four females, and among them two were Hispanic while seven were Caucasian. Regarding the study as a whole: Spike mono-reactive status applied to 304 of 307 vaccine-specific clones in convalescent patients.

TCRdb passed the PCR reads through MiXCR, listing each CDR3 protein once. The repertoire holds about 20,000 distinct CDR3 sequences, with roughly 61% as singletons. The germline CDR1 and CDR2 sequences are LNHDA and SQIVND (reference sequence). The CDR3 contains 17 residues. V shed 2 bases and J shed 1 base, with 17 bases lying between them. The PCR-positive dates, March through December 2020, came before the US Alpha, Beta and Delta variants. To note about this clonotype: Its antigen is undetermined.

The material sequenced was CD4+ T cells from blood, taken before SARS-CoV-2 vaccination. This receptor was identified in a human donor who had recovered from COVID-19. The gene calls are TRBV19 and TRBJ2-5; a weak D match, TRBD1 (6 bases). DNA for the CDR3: TGTGCCAGTAGTATATGGCTGGACAGATCGGGCCAAGAGACCCAGTACTTC. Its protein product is CASSIWLDRSGQETQYF.